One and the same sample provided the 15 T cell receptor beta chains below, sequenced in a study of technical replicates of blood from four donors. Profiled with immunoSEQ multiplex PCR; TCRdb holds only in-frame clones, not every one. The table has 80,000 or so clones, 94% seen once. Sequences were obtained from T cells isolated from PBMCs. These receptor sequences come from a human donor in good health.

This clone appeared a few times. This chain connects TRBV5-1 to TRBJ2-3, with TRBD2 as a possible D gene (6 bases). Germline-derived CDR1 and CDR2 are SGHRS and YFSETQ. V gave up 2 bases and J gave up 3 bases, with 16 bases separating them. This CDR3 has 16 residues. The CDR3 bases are TGCGCCAGCAGCTTCTTGCCCGGGACTCGGACAGATACGCAGTATTTT. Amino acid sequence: CASSFLPGTRTDTQYF.

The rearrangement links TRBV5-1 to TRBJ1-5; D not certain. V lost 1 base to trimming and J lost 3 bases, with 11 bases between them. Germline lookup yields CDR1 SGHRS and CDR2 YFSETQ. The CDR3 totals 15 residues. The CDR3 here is CASSLRGSHNQPQHF. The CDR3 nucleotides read TGCGCCAGCAGCTTGAGAGGCAGCCACAATCAGCCCCAGCATTTT.

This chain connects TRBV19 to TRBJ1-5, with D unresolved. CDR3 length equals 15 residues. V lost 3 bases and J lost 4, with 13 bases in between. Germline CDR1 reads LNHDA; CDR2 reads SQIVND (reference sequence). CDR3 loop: CASSMVVASNQPQHF. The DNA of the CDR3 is TGTGCCAGTAGTATGGTAGTAGCATCAAATCAGCCCCAGCATTTT. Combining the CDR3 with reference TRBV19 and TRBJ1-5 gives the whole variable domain DGGITQSPKYLFRKEGQNVTLSCEQNLNHDAMYWYRQDPGQGLRLIYYSQIVNDFQKGDIAEGYSVSREKKESFPLTVTSAQKNPTAFYLCASSMVVASNQPQHFGDGTRLSIL.

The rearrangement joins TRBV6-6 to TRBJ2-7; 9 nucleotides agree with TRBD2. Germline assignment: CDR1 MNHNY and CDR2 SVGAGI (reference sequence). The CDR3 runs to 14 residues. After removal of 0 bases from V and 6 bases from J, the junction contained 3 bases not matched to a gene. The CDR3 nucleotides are TGTGCCAGCAGTTACTCGGGACTAGCCTCCGAGCAGTACTTC. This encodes CASSYSGLASEQYF.

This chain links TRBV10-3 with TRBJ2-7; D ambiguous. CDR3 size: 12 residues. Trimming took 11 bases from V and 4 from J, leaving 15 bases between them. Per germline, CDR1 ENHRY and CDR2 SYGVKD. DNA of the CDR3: TGTGCCGTAGCCTTTATAGTATACGAGCAGTACTTC. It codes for CAVAFIVYEQYF.

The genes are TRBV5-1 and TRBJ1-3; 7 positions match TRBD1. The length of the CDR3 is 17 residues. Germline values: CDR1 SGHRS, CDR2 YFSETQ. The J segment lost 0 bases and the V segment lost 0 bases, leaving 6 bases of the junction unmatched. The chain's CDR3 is CASSLEWTGFSGNTIYF. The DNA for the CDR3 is TGCGCCAGCAGCTTGGAATGGACAGGCTTCTCTGGAAACACCATATATTTT.

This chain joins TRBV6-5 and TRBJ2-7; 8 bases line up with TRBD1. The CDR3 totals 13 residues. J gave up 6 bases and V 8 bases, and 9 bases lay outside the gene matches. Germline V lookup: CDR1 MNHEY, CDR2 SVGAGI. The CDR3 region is CASRRGQGSEQYF. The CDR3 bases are TGTGCCAGCCGCAGAGGACAGGGATCCGAGCAGTACTTC.

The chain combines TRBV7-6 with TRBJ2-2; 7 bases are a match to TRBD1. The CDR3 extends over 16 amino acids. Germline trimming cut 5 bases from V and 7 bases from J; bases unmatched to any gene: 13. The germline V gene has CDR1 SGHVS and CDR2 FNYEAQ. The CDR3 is CASSPRDSRLDGELFF. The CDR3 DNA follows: TGTGCCAGCAGCCCCCGGGACAGTAGGCTTGACGGGGAGCTGTTTTTT.

The chain's CDR3 is CASTLLGWGNTIYF. Written as DNA, the CDR3 is TGTGCCAGCACCCTCCTAGGATGGGGAAACACCATATATTTT. The V gene is TRBV2, the J gene TRBJ1-3; D gene uncertain. The CDR3 spans 14 residues. Germline CDR1 reads SNHLY; CDR2 reads FYNNEI. Trimming took 7 bases from V and 4 from J, leaving 14 bases between them.

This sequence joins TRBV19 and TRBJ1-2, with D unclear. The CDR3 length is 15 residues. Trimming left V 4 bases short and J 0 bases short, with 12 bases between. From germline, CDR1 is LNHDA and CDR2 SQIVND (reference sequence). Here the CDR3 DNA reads TGTGCCAGTAGTACGGAGGGATTACCTAACTATGGCTACACCTTC. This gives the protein CASSTEGLPNYGYTF.

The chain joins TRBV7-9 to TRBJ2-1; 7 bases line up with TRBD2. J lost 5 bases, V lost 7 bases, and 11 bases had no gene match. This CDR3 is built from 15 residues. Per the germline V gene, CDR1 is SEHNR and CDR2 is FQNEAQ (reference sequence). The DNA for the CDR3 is TGTGCCAGCATCGACCCCGGGAGCGGGGACAATGAGCAGTTCTTC. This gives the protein CASIDPGSGDNEQFF.

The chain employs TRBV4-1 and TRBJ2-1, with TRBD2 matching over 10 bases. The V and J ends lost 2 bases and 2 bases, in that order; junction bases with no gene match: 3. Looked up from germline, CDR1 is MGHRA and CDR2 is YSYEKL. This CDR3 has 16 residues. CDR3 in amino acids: CASSQIAGGAYNEQFF. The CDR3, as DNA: TGCGCCAGCAGCCAAATAGCGGGAGGCGCCTACAATGAGCAGTTCTTC.

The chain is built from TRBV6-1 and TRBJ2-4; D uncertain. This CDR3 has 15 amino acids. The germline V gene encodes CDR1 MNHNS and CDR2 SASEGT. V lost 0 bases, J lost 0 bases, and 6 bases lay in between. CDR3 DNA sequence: TGTGCCAGCAGTGAAGCGTTACTAGCCAAAAACATTCAGTACTTC. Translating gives CASSEALLAKNIQYF.

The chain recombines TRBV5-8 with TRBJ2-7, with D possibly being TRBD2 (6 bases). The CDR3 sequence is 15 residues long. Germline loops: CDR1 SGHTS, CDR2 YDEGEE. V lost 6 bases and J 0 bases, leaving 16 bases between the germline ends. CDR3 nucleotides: TGTGCCAGCAATGGGGGGTGGGACGGCTCCTACGAGCAGTACTTC. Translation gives CASNGGWDGSYEQYF.

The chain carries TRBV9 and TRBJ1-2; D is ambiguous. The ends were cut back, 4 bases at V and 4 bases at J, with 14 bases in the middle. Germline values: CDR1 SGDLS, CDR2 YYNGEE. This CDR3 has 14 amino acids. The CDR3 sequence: CASSLISGSYGYTF. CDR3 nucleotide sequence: TGTGCCAGCAGCCTTATAAGTGGGAGCTATGGCTACACCTTC.